The rows below give T cell receptor beta chains drawn from one sample of a study of neoadjuvant anti-PD-1 for oral cavity cancer. The repertoire was sequenced with immunoSEQ multiplex PCR; TCRdb's copy has only in-frame clones and lacks some. Of about 9,500 clones detected, about 70% appear once; the ten largest clones hold roughly 4.3%. The starting material was PBMCs, obtained after nivolumab (anti-PD-1) treatment. The receptors come from a person between 40 and 80 years old with oral cavity squamous cell carcinoma. Each CDR3 is given with its conserved first and last residue. A D gene is named only where the DNA matches it firmly. Rows give clone size only sometimes, using once, few, many, or a class for an expanded clone.

>NA|NA|TRBJ2-7|15|TRBV6-1
CASSLTLRLAYEQYF
TGTGCCAGCAGCCTTACTTTGAGACTCGCCTACGAGCAGTACTTC
>NA|NA|TRBJ1-6|14|TRBV7-6
CASSLAGGNSPLHF
TGTGCCAGCAGCTTAGCAGGGGGTAATTCACCCCTCCACTTT
>TRBD1|NA|TRBJ2-5|14|TRBV5-1
CASSTGQGRETQYF
TGCGCCAGCAGCACCGGACAGGGTCGGGAGACCCAGTACTTC
>NA|NA|TRBJ2-2|15|TRBV10-3
CAISGPRVLTGELFF
TGTGCCATCAGTGGCCCAAGGGTCCTCACCGGGGAGCTGTTTTTT
>NA|NA|TRBJ1-2|15|TRBV30
CARRDSKTGGYGYTF
TGTGCCCGGCGGGACTCCAAAACCGGAGGGTATGGCTACACCTTC
>NA|NA|TRBJ1-2|13|TRBV6-5
CASSETGLGGYTF
TGTGCCAGCAGTGAAACAGGCCTGGGAGGCTACACCTTC
>TRBD2|NA|TRBJ2-1|17|TRBV19
CASSPRLTSGPYNEQFF
TGCGCCAGTAGTCCCCGCCTGACTAGCGGCCCTTACAATGAGCAGTTCTTC
>NA|NA|TRBJ2-1|12|TRBV5-6
CASSPGDNEQFF
TGTGCCAGCAGTCCCGGGGACAATGAGCAGTTCTTC
>NA|NA|TRBJ2-7|12|TRBV7-9
CASSLAGLEQYF
TGTGCCAGCAGCTTAGCTGGGTTAGAGCAGTACTTC
>NA|few|TRBJ2-2|14|TRBV5-6
CASSLFRRTGELFF
TGTGCCAGCAGCTTGTTCAGGAGGACCGGGGAGCTGTTTTTT
>NA|NA|TRBJ2-3|15|TRBV15
CATSPGPQLTDTQYF
TGTGCCACCAGTCCCGGACCCCAACTCACAGATACGCAGTATTTT
>NA|NA|TRBJ2-7|14|TRBV9
CASSVQSSSYEQYF
TGTGCCAGCAGCGTCCAGTCCAGCTCCTACGAGCAGTACTTC
>NA|NA|TRBJ1-6|14|TRBV15
CATSRDLLNSPLHF
TGTGCCACCAGCAGAGATTTGCTTAATTCACCCCTCCACTTT
>TRBD1|NA|TRBJ2-5|14|TRBV9
CASSDRQGKETQYF
TGTGCCAGCAGCGATAGACAGGGCAAAGAGACCCAGTACTTC
>TRBD1|NA|TRBJ1-2|15|TRBV28
CASSLVGRGTGGYTF
TGTGCCAGCAGTTTGGTAGGCAGGGGGACCGGTGGCTACACCTTC
>NA|once|TRBJ1-2|10|TRBV6-1
CASSVQGHTF
TGTGCCAGCAGTGTACAGGGCCACACCTTC
>NA|NA|TRBJ2-1|13|TRBV5-6
CASSLGDHNEQFF
TGTGCCAGCAGCTTGGGGGACCACAATGAGCAGTTCTTC
>TRBD1|NA|TRBJ1-1|13|TRBV10-3
CAISPTGGPEAFF
TGTGCCATCAGTCCCACAGGGGGTCCTGAAGCTTTCTTT
>NA|NA|TRBJ2-1|14|TRBV2
CASSEDRRVNEQFF
TGTGCCAGCAGTGAGGACCGGCGGGTCAATGAGCAGTTCTTC
>NA|once|TRBJ1-5|12|TRBV6-6
CASSYGGWAQHF
TGTGCCAGCAGTTACGGGGGATGGGCCCAGCATTTT
>NA|NA|TRBJ2-1|15|TRBV10-3
CAISELAAGADEQFF
TGTGCCATCAGTGAGCTTGCTGCCGGGGCCGATGAGCAGTTCTTC
>NA|NA|TRBJ1-1|13|TRBV10-2
CASGGQLNTEAFF
TGCGCCAGCGGAGGACAGCTAAACACTGAAGCTTTCTTT
>NA|few|TRBJ1-6|14|TRBV4-1
CASSYFQSLSPLHF
TGCGCCAGCAGCTATTTTCAATCCCTGTCACCCCTCCACTTT
>TRBD1|NA|TRBJ2-1|14|TRBV29-1
CSVPGQRSIWEQFF
TGCAGCGTTCCGGGACAGCGATCCATATGGGAGCAGTTCTTC
>NA|few|TRBJ1-5|18|TRBV4-1
CASSQDTGAQNSNQPQHF
TGCGCCAGCAGCCAAGATACCGGAGCACAGAATAGCAATCAGCCCCAGCATTTT
>NA|NA|TRBJ2-7|12|TRBV2
CASRQDGNEQYF
TGTGCCAGCAGACAGGACGGGAACGAGCAGTACTTC
>NA|once|TRBJ2-2|15|TRBV7-8
CASSSWEEGTGELFF
TGTGCCAGCAGCTCGTGGGAGGAGGGTACCGGGGAGCTGTTTTTT
>NA|NA|TRBJ1-5|13|TRBV11-2
CASSSNHGQPQHF
TGTGCCAGCAGCTCCAATCACGGTCAGCCCCAGCATTTT
>NA|NA|TRBJ1-2|15|TRBV7-8
CASSLARGRAYGYTF
TGTGCCAGCAGCTTAGCGCGGGGCAGGGCCTATGGCTACACCTTC
>TRBD1|NA|TRBJ1-6|14|TRBV6-1
CASTATGDNSPLHF
TGTGCCAGCACCGCGACAGGGGATAATTCACCCCTCCACTTT
>NA|NA|TRBJ2-2|16|TRBV4-1
CASSQGLSSSTGELFF
TGCGCCAGCAGCCAAGGTTTATCTTCTTCCACCGGGGAGCTGTTTTTT
>NA|NA|TRBJ2-7|15|TRBV9
CASSVEADTTYEQYF
TGTGCCAGCAGCGTAGAAGCGGATACTACCTACGAGCAGTACTTC
>TRBD2|NA|TRBJ2-2|17|TRBV19
CASSATRTSGVTGELFF
TGTGCCAGTAGTGCCACCCGGACTAGCGGGGTCACCGGGGAGCTGTTTTTT
>TRBD2|few|TRBJ2-1|15|TRBV2
CASNGGDGATFEQFF
TGTGCCAGCAATGGGGGGGACGGAGCCACCTTTGAGCAGTTCTTC
>TRBD1|NA|TRBJ2-7|15|TRBV5-6
CASSSDRDYSYEQYF
TGTGCCAGCAGCTCGGACAGGGATTATTCCTACGAGCAGTACTTC
>TRBD1|NA|TRBJ1-6|15|TRBV6-1
CASSENPGGSSPLHF
TGTGCCAGCAGTGAAAACCCAGGGGGTAGTTCACCCCTCCACTTT
>NA|NA|TRBJ1-4|16|TRBV6-1
CASSEWYDGGGEKLFF
TGTGCCAGCAGTGAATGGTATGATGGGGGAGGCGAAAAACTGTTTTTT
>NA|NA|TRBJ2-2|12|TRBV11-2
CASSLTSGELFF
TGTGCCAGCAGCTTAACTAGCGGGGAGCTGTTTTTT
>TRBD1|NA|TRBJ1-1|16|TRBV27
CASSQGTGVMNTEAFF
TGTGCCAGCAGCCAAGGGACAGGGGTCATGAACACTGAAGCTTTCTTT
>NA|NA|TRBJ2-2|16|TRBV6-5
CASSYSRAGRTGELFF
TGTGCCAGCAGTTACTCGAGGGCAGGGCGCACCGGGGAGCTGTTTTTT
>NA|few|TRBJ1-1|14|TRBV21-1
CASSNYRVNTEAFF
TGTGCCAGCAGCAATTACAGGGTGAACACTGAAGCTTTCTTT
>NA|NA|TRBJ1-3|12|TRBV2
CASNRAGNTIYF
TGTGCCAGCAACAGGGCTGGAAACACCATATATTTT
>NA|few|TRBJ2-3|15|TRBV11-2
CASSLARDATDTQYF
TGTGCCAGCAGCTTAGCCCGGGATGCCACAGATACGCAGTATTTT
>NA|NA|TRBJ2-1|14|TRBV5-6
CASRALILRDEQFF
TGTGCCAGCAGAGCTTTGATCCTTAGAGATGAGCAGTTCTTC
>NA|few|TRBJ1-2|16|TRBV4-2
CASSQVGSGSNYGYTF
TGTGCCAGCAGCCAAGTAGGCTCCGGCAGCAACTATGGCTACACCTTC
>NA|few|TRBJ1-1|12|TRBV6-1
CASGRLNTEAFF
TGTGCCAGCGGGCGTTTGAACACTGAAGCTTTCTTT
>NA|NA|TRBJ1-5|15|TRBV30
CAWSVPREMYQPQHF
TGTGCCTGGAGTGTACCCAGGGAGATGTACCAGCCCCAGCATTTT
>NA|few|TRBJ1-3|14|TRBV7-9
CASSLGHSGNTIYF
TGTGCCAGCAGCCTCGGACACTCTGGAAACACCATATATTTT
>NA|NA|TRBJ1-2|12|TRBV9
CASSAGYYGYTF
TGTGCCAGCAGCGCCGGGTACTATGGCTACACCTTC
>TRBD2|NA|TRBJ2-5|14|TRBV7-9
CASSWASGGETQYF
TGTGCCAGCAGCTGGGCTAGCGGGGGAGAGACCCAGTACTTC
>TRBD1|NA|TRBJ1-2|15|TRBV27
CASSLSGTANYGYTF
TGTGCCAGCAGTTTATCGGGGACAGCCAACTATGGCTACACCTTC
>NA|NA|TRBJ2-5|13|TRBV28
CASSPTTRETQYF
TGTGCCAGCAGCCCGACGACAAGGGAGACCCAGTACTTC
>NA|NA|TRBJ1-2|13|TRBV5-6
CASSLMDADGYTF
TGTGCCAGCAGCTTGATGGATGCGGATGGCTACACCTTC